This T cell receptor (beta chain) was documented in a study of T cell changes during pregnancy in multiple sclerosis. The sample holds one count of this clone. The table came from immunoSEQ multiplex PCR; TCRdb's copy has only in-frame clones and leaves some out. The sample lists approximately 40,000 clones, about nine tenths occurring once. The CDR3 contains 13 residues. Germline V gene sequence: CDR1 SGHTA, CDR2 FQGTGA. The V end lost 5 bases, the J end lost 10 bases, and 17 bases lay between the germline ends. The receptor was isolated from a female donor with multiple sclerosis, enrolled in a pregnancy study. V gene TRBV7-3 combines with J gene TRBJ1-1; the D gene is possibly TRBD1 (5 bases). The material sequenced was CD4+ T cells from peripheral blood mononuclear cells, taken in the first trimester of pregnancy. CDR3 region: CASSAQGGVTAFF. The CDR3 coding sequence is TGTGCCAGCAGCGCCCAGGGTGGGGTTACAGCTTTCTTT. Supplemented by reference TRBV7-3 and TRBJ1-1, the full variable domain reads GAGVSQTPSNKVTEKGKYVELRCDPISGHTALYWYRQSLGQGPEFLIYFQGTGAADDSGLPNDRFFAVRPEGSVSTLKIQRTERGDSAVYLCASSAQGGVTAFFGQGTRLTVV.